Listed below are T cell receptor beta chains from one sample, sequenced in a study of CD8+CD57+ T cells in acquired aplastic anemia. Each CDR3 protein gets one entry after TCRdb re-called the reads with MiXCR. The sample consists of approximately 470,000 distinct CDR3 sequences, 25% to 40% of them appearing once. Sequencing was performed on sorted CD4+, CD8+, or CD8+CD57+ T cells (not recorded which) from PBMCs. The receptors originated from a human donor with aplastic anemia. Both conserved end residues are part of each CDR3. Clone size, where shown, is once, few, many, or a class for clones that have expanded.

.,16,TRBV5-6,CASSLGFGTSRDEQFF
few,15,TRBV6-5,CASSYERGWVETQYF
.,19,TRBV20-1,CSARSPIGTGGKEWNGYTF
many,11,TRBV2,CASRAMETQYF
many,15,TRBV19,CASSVTGTGANVLTF
many,14,TRBV20-1,CSAQRGRLNQPQHF
.,17,TRBV11-1,CASSLARLAGRGETQYF
many,15,TRBV19,CASTRQTSGDQPQHF
many,14,TRBV2,CASRGDRGLNEQFF
many,16,TRBV15,CATSRDSLMSSYEQYF
few,15,TRBV2,CASSPAGEVNTEAFF
many,16,TRBV10-3,CAIRGGGRLNTGELFF